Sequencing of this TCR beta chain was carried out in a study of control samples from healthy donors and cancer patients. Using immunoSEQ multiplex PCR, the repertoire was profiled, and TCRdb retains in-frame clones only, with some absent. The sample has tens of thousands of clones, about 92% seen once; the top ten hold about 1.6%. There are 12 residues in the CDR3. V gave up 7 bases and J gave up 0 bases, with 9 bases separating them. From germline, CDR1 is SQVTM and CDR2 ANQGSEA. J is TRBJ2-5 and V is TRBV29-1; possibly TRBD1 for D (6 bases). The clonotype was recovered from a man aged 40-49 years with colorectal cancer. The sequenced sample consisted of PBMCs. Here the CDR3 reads CSGGQNQETQYF. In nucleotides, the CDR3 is TGCAGCGGCGGACAGAACCAAGAGACCCAGTACTTC.